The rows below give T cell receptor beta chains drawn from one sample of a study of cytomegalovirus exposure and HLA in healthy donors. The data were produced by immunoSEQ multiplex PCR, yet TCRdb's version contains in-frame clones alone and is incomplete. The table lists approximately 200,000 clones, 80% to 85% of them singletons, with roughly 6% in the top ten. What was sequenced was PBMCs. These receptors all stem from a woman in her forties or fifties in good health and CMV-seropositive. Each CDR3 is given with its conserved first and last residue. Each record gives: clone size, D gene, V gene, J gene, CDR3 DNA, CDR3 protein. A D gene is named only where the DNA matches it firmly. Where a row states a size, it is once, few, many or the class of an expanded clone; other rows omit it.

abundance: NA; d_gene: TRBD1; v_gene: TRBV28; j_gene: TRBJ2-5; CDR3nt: TGTGCCAGCACCCCAGCCGGGACAGTGGGGGAGACCCAGTACTTC; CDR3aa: CASTPAGTVGETQYF
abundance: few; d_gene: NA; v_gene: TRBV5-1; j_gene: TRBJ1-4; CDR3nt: TGCGCCAGCAGCTTGGCCCCCCCTAGGGGTGAAAAACTGTTTTTT; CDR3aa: CASSLAPPRGEKLFF
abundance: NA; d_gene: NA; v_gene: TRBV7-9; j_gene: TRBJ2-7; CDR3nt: TGTGCCAGCAGCTTAAATCAGGGATCTGCCGAGCAGTACTTC; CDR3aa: CASSLNQGSAEQYF
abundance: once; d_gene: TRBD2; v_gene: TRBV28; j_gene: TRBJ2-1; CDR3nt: TGTGCCAGCAGTTTAGGAGCGGGGGCCTACAATGAGCAGTTCTTC; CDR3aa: CASSLGAGAYNEQFF
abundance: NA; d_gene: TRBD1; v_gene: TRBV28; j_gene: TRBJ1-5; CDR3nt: TGTGCCAGCAGAGAAAACCGGGACAGTTATCAGCCCCAGCATTTT; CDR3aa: CASRENRDSYQPQHF
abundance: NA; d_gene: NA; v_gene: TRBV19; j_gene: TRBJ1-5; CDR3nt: TGTGCCAGTAGTGTAATCACGGGGTTGGATCAGCCCCAGCATTTT; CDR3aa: CASSVITGLDQPQHF
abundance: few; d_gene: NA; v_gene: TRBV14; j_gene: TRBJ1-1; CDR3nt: TGTGCCAGCAGCCAAGAGTCGAGGACTGAAGCTTTCTTT; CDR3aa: CASSQESRTEAFF
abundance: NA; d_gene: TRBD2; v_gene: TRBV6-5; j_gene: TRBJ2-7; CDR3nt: TGTGCCAGCAGCCGCGGACTAGACTACGAGCAGTACTTC; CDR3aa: CASSRGLDYEQYF
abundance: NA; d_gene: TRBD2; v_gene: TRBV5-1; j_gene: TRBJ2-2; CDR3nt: TGCGCCAGCAGCCCAGGGACGGGGGGGACCGGGGAGCTGTTTTTT; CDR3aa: CASSPGTGGTGELFF
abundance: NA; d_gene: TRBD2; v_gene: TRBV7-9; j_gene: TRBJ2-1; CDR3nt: TGTGCCAGCAGCTTGACGCGGGGGTGGGATGAGCAGTTCTTC; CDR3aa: CASSLTRGWDEQFF
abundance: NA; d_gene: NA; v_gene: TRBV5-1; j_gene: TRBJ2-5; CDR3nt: TGCGCCATAGATGGTCGGGCGGGGATAGAGACCCAGTACTTC; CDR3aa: CAIDGRAGIETQYF
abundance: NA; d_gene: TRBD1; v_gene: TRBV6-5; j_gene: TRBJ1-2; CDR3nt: TGTGCCAGCAGGAGACAGGGAGGCTACACCTTC; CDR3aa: CASRRQGGYTF
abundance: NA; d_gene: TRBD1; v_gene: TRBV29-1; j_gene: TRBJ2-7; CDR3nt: TGCAGCGTTGAAGCCGGACAGGGGTTAAACGAGCAGTACTTC; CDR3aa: CSVEAGQGLNEQYF
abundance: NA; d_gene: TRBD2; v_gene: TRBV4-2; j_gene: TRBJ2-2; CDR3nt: TGTGCCAGCAGCCAAGATCTAGCGGGAGCGGGGTACACCGGGGAGCTGTTTTTT; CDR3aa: CASSQDLAGAGYTGELFF
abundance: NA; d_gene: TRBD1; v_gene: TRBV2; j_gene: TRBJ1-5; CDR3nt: TGTGCCAGCAGTGAATTGGACAGGGGGAATCAGCCCCAGCATTTT; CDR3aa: CASSELDRGNQPQHF
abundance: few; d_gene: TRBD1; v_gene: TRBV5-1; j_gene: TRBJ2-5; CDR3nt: TGCGCCAGCAGCTCGGACAGGGGTGGGACCCAGTACTTC; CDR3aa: CASSSDRGGTQYF
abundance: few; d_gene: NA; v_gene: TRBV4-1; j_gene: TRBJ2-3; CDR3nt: TGCGCCAGCAGCCAAACTAGTAGCACAGATACGCAGTATTTT; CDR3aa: CASSQTSSTDTQYF
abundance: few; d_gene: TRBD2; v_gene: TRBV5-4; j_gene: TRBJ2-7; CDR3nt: TGTGCCAGCAGTCGGCTAGCGGGAGTTTCTGGGGACGAGCAGTACTTC; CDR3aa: CASSRLAGVSGDEQYF
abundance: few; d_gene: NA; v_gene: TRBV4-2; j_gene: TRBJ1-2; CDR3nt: TGTGCCAGCAGCCAAGATGGAGTAGGGGCCTATGGCTACACCTTC; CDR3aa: CASSQDGVGAYGYTF
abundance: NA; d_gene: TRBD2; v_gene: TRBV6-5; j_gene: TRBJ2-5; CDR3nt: TGTGCCAGCAGTTCTAGCGGGAGGGACCAAGAGACCCAGTACTTC; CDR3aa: CASSSSGRDQETQYF
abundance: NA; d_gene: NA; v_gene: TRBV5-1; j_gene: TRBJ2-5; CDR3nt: TGCGCCAGCAGCTTGGGTGGTCGAGCTGAGACCCAGTACTTC; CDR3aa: CASSLGGRAETQYF
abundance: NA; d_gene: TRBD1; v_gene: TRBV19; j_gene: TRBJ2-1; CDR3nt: TGTGCCAGTAGTATTCAAAGGGGGCAGTACAATGAGCAGTTCTTC; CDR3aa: CASSIQRGQYNEQFF
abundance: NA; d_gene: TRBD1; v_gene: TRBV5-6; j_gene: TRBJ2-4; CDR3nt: TGTGCCAGCAGCTTGGGAGGACAGGGGACTTCCTTAGCCAAAAACAGTCAGTACTTC; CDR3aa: CASSLGGQGTSLAKNSQYF
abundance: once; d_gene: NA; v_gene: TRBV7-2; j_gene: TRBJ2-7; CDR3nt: TGTGCCAGCAGCTTTAGGACATTGAGCTACGAGCAGTACTTC; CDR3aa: CASSFRTLSYEQYF
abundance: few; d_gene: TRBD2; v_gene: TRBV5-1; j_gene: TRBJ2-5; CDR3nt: TGCGCCAGCAGCTACCGGGGGGGCCCGGGAGAGACCCAGTACTTC; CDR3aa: CASSYRGGPGETQYF
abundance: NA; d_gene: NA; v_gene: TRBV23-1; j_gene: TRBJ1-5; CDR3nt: TGCGCCAGCAGTTACGGGGTCGTTTATAGCAATCAGCCCCAGCATTTT; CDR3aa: CASSYGVVYSNQPQHF
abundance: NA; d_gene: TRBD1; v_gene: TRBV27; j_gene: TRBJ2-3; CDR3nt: TGTGCCAGCAGCTTTCTCGGACAGGAAAACACAGATACGCAGTATTTT; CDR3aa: CASSFLGQENTDTQYF
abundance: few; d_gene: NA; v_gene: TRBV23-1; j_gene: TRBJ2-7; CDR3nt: TGCGCCAGCAGTCCCTGGGCCCCCTACGAGCAGTACTTC; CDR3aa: CASSPWAPYEQYF
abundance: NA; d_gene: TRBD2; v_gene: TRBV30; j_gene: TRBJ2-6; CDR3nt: TGTGCCTGGAGCGGGACTAGCGGTAGCTCTGGGGCCAACGTCCTGACTTTC; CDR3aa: CAWSGTSGSSGANVLTF
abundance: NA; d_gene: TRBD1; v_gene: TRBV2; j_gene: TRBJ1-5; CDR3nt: TGTGCCAGCACCTCGGACAGGGGGCAGCCCCAGCATTTT; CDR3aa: CASTSDRGQPQHF
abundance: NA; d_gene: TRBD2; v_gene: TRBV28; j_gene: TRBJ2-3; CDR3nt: TGTGCCAGCAGTTTGAGAAGCGGGGGGGCGATCACAGATACGCAGTATTTT; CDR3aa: CASSLRSGGAITDTQYF
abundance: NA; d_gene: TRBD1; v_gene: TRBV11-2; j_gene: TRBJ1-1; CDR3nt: TGTGCCAGCAGCTTAGGACAGGGTAACGTTGAAGCTTTCTTT; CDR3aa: CASSLGQGNVEAFF
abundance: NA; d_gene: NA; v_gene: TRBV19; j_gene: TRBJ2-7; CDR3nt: TGTGCCAGTCGATCAGAGGGTGGGGAGCAGTACTTC; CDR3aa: CASRSEGGEQYF
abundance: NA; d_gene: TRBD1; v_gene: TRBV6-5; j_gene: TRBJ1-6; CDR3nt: TGTGCCAGCAGTTATGCACAGGGGGCACCCCTCCACTTT; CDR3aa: CASSYAQGAPLHF
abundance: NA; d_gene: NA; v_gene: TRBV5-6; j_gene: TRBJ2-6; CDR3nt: TGTGCCAGCAGCCTGGGACATGGGAGCTCTGGGGCCAACGTCCTGACTTTC; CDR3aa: CASSLGHGSSGANVLTF
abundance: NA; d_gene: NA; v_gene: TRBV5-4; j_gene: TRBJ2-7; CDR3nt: TGTGCCAGCAGCTTGCCAGCGGGCGCCCACGAGCAGTACTTC; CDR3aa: CASSLPAGAHEQYF
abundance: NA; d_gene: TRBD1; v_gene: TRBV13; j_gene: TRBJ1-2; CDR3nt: TGTGCCAGCAGCCGACAGGGGGCAACGGACTATGGCTACACCTTC; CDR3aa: CASSRQGATDYGYTF
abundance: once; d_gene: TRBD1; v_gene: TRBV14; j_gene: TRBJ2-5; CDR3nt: TGTGCCAGCAGCCGACCTGGACAGGTAATAGTCCAGTGCCAAGAGACCCAGTACTTC; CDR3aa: CASSRPGQVIVQCQETQYF
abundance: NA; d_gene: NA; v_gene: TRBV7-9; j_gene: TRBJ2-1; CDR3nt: TGTGCCAGCCTCGGACTAAGCGGTGCGGGCAATGAGCAGTTCTTC; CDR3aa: CASLGLSGAGNEQFF
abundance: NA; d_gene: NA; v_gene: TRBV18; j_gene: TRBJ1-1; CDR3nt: TGTGCCAGCTCACCAATGCAGGGTCCTAACACTGAAGCTTTCTTT; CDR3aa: CASSPMQGPNTEAFF
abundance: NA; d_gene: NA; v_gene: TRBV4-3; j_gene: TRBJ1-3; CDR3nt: TGCGCCAGCAGCCAATCTAGGGGAAGTGGAAACACCATATATTTT; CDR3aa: CASSQSRGSGNTIYF
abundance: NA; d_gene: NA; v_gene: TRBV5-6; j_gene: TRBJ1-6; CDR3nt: TGTGCCAGCAGCCTCACAAGGAGGGGTTCACCCCTCCACTTT; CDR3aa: CASSLTRRGSPLHF
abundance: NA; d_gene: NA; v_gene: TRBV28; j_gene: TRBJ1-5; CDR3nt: TGTGCCAGCAGTCCCGGAGGGAGCGGAAATCAGCCCCAGCATTTT; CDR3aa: CASSPGGSGNQPQHF
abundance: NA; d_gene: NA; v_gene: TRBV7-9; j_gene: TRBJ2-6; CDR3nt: TGTGCCAGCAGCTTAGTCCCAGGGTCTGGCTCTGGGGCCAACGGCCTGACTTTC; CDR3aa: CASSLVPGSGSGANGLTF